The clone carrying this T cell receptor (beta chain) was seen a few times. Its antigen is currently unknown. The germline V and J ends were trimmed by 4 bases and 8 bases, with 15 bases remaining between them. Germline V gene data show CDR1 as GTSNPN and CDR2 as SVGIG (reference sequence). The CDR3 sequence is 14 residues long. The data derive from a study of identical twins. General study results and limits: Insertion counts were lower in abundant cord blood beta clonotypes, a trend that memory repertoires did not show.

Through template switching, a universal primer site was introduced, and the cDNA contained unique molecular identifiers. TCRdb reprocessed the 5' RACE reads via MiXCR and lists one record per CDR3 protein. Among about 500,000 distinct CDR3 sequences listed, approximately 15% were seen once. These records were also assigned to another study, of yellow fever vaccine responses in identical twins.

The rearrangement uses TRBV30 and TRBJ1-6; D remains ambiguous. The origin of this receptor is a woman aged 18-29 years in good health. Sequenced material: CD4+ T cells sorted from blood. The CDR3 spells CAWNFAGGDSPLHF. The CDR3 DNA sequence: TGTGCCTGGAACTTCGCGGGTGGGGATTCACCCCTCCACTTT.